This entry features one T cell receptor (beta chain) sequence. Read sequence stops 3 residues before the CDR3 end, and the germline J gene provides the missing end. This CDR3 region has 16 residues. V lost 0 bases and J lost 0, with 9 bases in between. Germline assignment: CDR1 SNHLY and CDR2 FYNNEI. The sample is drawn from a study of T cells in women clearing cervical HPV infection. Repertoires were generated with immunoSEQ multiplex PCR, while TCRdb's copy carries only in-frame clones and drops some. In all, the sample yields about 40,000 clones. The chain recombines TRBV2 with TRBJ1-3; D is undetermined. The sample comprised blood buffy coat. The TCR sequence derives from a woman between 18 and 69 years old with a cervical HPV16 infection that either progressed to CIN3+ or cleared (not recorded which). Incomplete CDR3 DNA: TGTGCCAGCAGTGAAGCGCGGTCCCTCTCTGGAAACACC. Translated: CASSEARSLSGNT. The full CDR3 is CASSEARSLSGNTIYF.